This TCR beta chain was sequenced in a study of regulatory T cells in long-lasting Graves disease. Time point in this sample: persistent/refractory GD, antithyroid drugs over 5 years with positive TRAb. TCR sequences were obtained from RNA taken from PBMCs. Details on this clonotype: Its cognate antigen is unknown.

To make TCR beta libraries, researchers used iRepertoire HTBI primers and Arm-PCR of CDR3 regions. TCRdb fed the multiplex PCR reads into MiXCR, producing one record per CDR3 protein. The table includes approximately 400,000 distinct CDR3 sequences, around 20% detected once. The CDR3 is made up of 13 amino acids. V lost 2 bases and J lost 4, with 8 bases in between. The germline gives CDR1 MNHEY, CDR2 SVGAGI. Study-wide findings and caveats: Persistent disease showed a preference for TRBV28, TRBJ1-2 and TRBJ2-5.

Sample: peripheral blood mononuclear cells (PBMCs), taken when the disease was refractory, from a patient treated with antithyroid drugs. The receptor's source is a female donor with Graves disease. The gene calls are TRBV6-5 and TRBJ1-1; D is ambiguous. CDR3 nucleotides: TGTGCCAGCAGTTACGAGGCCTTCACTGAAGCTTTCTTT. Its protein product is CASSYEAFTEAFF.